These 14 T cell receptor beta chains originate from one sample sequenced in a study of T cell clonotyping in hematopoietic cell transplantation (dated by TCRdb to the early 2020s). Taken with the paper, the label for time point translates to: recipient sample about 28 days before transplant, after cytoreduction. Library preparation employed the immunoSEQ multiplex PCR assay. TCRdb re-hosts the immuneACCESS table, in-frame sequences only. Its copies lack some clones; in the studies checked, an unresolved V gene accounts for under half of them, and the cause for the rest is not known. This sample is represented by roughly 50,000 clones; about nine tenths of them were singletons. Together, the top ten hold about 5.6% of the sample. Specimen: peripheral blood mononuclear cells, collected before stem cell transplant. The source is a man aged 55-75 years with biphenotypic leukemia. Some clones in this sample may be carry-over from other donors' samples.

On this clone itself: At one boundary the junction diverges from the germline segment, which might be a read error. The chain is built from TRBV2 and TRBJ2-7; TRBD1 matches 9 bases. The CDR3 contains 14 residues. The germline CDR1 and CDR2 sequences are SNHLY and FYNNEI. As DNA, the CDR3 is TGTGCCAGCAGTGTTGGGACAGGGCTTTTACCCCCGAACTTC. Its translation: CASSVGTGLLPPNF. The full variable domain, in which reference TRBV2 and TRBJ2-7 provide the parts outside the CDR3, is EPEVTQTPSHQVTQMGQEVILRCVPISNHLYFYWYRQILGQKVEFLVSFYNNEISEKSEIFDDQFSVERPDGSNFTLKIRSTKLEDSAMYFCASSVGTGLLPPNFGPGTRLTVT.

The chain has TRBV19 and TRBJ2-7; D not certain. V was pared by 5 bases and J by 5 bases, with 16 bases between. The length of the CDR3 is 14 residues. Per the germline V gene, CDR1 is LNHDA and CDR2 is SQIVND (reference sequence). The CDR3 sequence: CASSLSIEKDEQYF. DNA of the CDR3: TGTGCCAGTAGTCTATCGATAGAGAAGGACGAGCAGTACTTC. The full variable domain, completed using reference TRBV19 and TRBJ2-7, is DGGITQSPKYLFRKEGQNVTLSCEQNLNHDAMYWYRQDPGQGLRLIYYSQIVNDFQKGDIAEGYSVSREKKESFPLTVTSAQKNPTAFYLCASSLSIEKDEQYFGPGTRLTVT.

The V and J genes are TRBV19 and TRBJ1-5; possibly TRBD1 for D (5 bases). The CDR3 consists of 13 residues. V dropped 6 bases and J dropped 5 bases, with 11 bases sitting between them. In germline, CDR1 is LNHDA, CDR2 SQIVND (reference sequence). This CDR3 is CASSETVYQPQHF. CDR3 DNA: TGTGCCAGTAGCGAGACAGTTTATCAGCCCCAGCATTTT.

The gene calls are TRBV11-1 and TRBJ2-1; 7 bases line up with TRBD1. V shed 7 bases and J 1 base; nucleotides not matched to a gene: 7. This CDR3 contains 15 residues. CDR1 and CDR2 (germline): SGHAT, FQDESV (reference sequence). Written as DNA, the CDR3 is TGTGCCAGCAACCTACAACAGGGGTCCTACAATGAGCAGTTCTTC. Translation gives CASNLQQGSYNEQFF.

The chain has TRBV28 and TRBJ1-5; D unclear. The CDR3 runs 12 residues. CDR1 is MDHEN, CDR2 SYDVKM, per germline. V shed 4 bases and J shed 5 bases, with 6 bases lying between them. CDR3 sequence: CASSWEDQPQHF. The CDR3 DNA reads TGTGCCAGCAGTTGGGAGGATCAGCCCCAGCATTTT.

This chain joins TRBV10-3 and TRBJ2-1; 11 bases agree with TRBD1. The CDR3 consists of 17 residues. V lost 2 bases, J lost 8 bases, and 11 bases stayed unmatched. Per the germline V gene, CDR1 is ENHRY and CDR2 is SYGVKD. This chain's CDR3 is CAISERDRGIKSDEQFF. The CDR3 DNA is TGTGCCATCAGTGAGCGGGACAGGGGGATCAAAAGCGATGAGCAGTTCTTC.

The V call is TRBV10-3, the J call TRBJ1-1, with TRBD1 as a possible D gene (6 bases). The CDR3 spans 15 residues. Germline CDR1 ENHRY, CDR2 SYGVKD. The V and J ends lost 4 bases and 1 base respectively, with 13 bases between them. The CDR3 DNA reads as TGTGCCATCAGTGTAAGGGGGACGAGGAACACTGAAGCTTTCTTT. As protein: CAISVRGTRNTEAFF.

The chain links TRBV9 to TRBJ2-1; D remains ambiguous. This CDR3 contains 14 residues. Trimming took off 3 bases at V and 8 bases at J, with 15 bases between the two ends. Germline V CDR1 and CDR2: SGDLS, YYNGEE. CDR3 nucleotide sequence: TGTGCCAGCAGCGCCGGTTTTAACTGGGATGAGCAGTTCTTC. As protein: CASSAGFNWDEQFF. Using reference TRBV9 and TRBJ2-1 for the parts outside the CDR3, the full variable domain is DSGVTQTPKHLITATGQRVTLRCSPRSGDLSVYWYQQSLDQGLQFLIQYYNGEERAKGNILERFSAQQFPDLHSELNLSSLELGDSALYFCASSAGFNWDEQFFGPGTRLTVL.

This chain uses TRBV10-1 with TRBJ2-7; TRBD1 matches at 7 bases. Unmatched junction bases numbered 15, after V lost 10 bases and J lost 0 bases. The CDR3 totals 16 residues. The germline V gene encodes CDR1 WNHNN and CDR2 SYGVQD (reference sequence). CDR3 bases: TGCGCCACCTCCCCCTTGCCGGACAGGAGCTCCTACGAGCAGTACTTC. This sequence encodes CATSPLPDRSSYEQYF.

The V gene is TRBV19, the J gene TRBJ1-1, with D perhaps matching TRBD1 (6 bases). In germline, CDR1 is LNHDA, CDR2 SQIVND (reference sequence). The ends were cut back, 6 bases at V and 5 bases at J, with 16 bases in the middle. The CDR3 is 14 residues long. In DNA, the CDR3 is TGTGCCAGTAGGATACAGGGATTGTTGACTGAAGCTTTCTTT. Translated, it gives CASRIQGLLTEAFF.

V usage is TRBV30 and J usage is TRBJ2-3, with a possible D match to TRBD2 (6 bases). V lost 2 bases to trimming and J lost 5 bases, with 17 bases between them. This CDR3 is 15 amino acids long. Germline V gives CDR1 GTSNPN, CDR2 SVGIG (reference sequence). The DNA for the CDR3 is TGTGCCTGGAGTCCCCGACTAGTGGGTGGAGATACGCAGTATTTT. Protein: CAWSPRLVGGDTQYF.

The rearrangement joins TRBV20-1 to TRBJ2-3, with D hard to call. The CDR3 has 11 amino acids. The V gene lost 3 bases and the J gene lost 3 bases, with 4 bases spanning the gap. Germline V CDR1 and CDR2: DFQATT, SNEGSKA (reference sequence). The CDR3 DNA reads TGCAGTGCTAGTTGGACAGATACGCAGTATTTT. Amino acid sequence: CSASWTDTQYF.

V and J are TRBV13 and TRBJ2-7; TRBD2 is a possible D gene (6 bases). Between the trimmed V and J ends, which lost 4 bases and 5 bases, there was a span of 24 bases. CDR1 PRHDT and CDR2 FYEKMQ come from the germline V gene (reference sequence). The CDR3 runs to 17 residues. CDR3 nucleotide sequence: TGTGCCAGCAGCTCCCATGAAGGTTCCGGGACTTACGACGAGCAGTACTTC. This gives the protein CASSSHEGSGTYDEQYF.

The J gene is TRBJ2-1, the V gene TRBV2; 8 bases are shared with TRBD2. Germline CDR1 SNHLY, CDR2 FYNNEI. V gave up 6 bases and J gave up 4 bases; unmatched junction bases: 8. This CDR3 has 15 amino acids. The DNA for the CDR3 is TGTGCCAGCAGGACCCTAGCGGGCCCGTACAATGAGCAGTTCTTC. Protein sequence: CASRTLAGPYNEQFF.